This T cell receptor (beta chain) was identified in a study of vaccination effects on CD4 cells after COVID-19 (dated by TCRdb to 2022 to 2024). Concerning the study at large: Participants received two doses of either the BNT162b2 or the mRNA-1273 mRNA SARS-CoV-2 vaccine. In both COVID-19 convalescent patients and infection-naive vaccine recipients, the study compared SARS-CoV-2 spike-specific CD4+ TCR repertoires from before mRNA vaccination with those from after it. Altogether, around 11 COVID-19 convalescent patients and a handful of SARS-CoV-2-naive healthy vaccine recipients made up the full study. Cultures from other donors in the study were sequenced with the Oncomine TCR Beta short-read assay on an Illumina iSeq 100. Broader findings and caveats from the paper: In healthy vaccine recipients, vaccine-induced clones were almost all SARS-CoV-2 mono-reactive, with only 1 of 255 cross-reactive with common cold coronaviruses. Marked clonal contraction was observed in both infection-induced and vaccine-induced clones at late post-vaccination timepoints, consistent with waning T cell responses. The study was limited by a small number of convalescent patients and lacked early post-infection timepoints.

In the ViraFEST assay, PBMC were stimulated with viral peptide pools, and antigen-specific CD4+ T cell clonotypes were then identified by expansion using TCR sequencing. After around ten days of culture, CD4+ T cells were isolated with the EasySep CD4+ T cell isolation kit. The absence of prior SARS-CoV-2 infection in healthy vaccine recipients was confirmed by negative nucleocapsid antibodies before and after vaccination. Some 1.9 million PBMC per well were cultured with approximately 10 ug/ml peptides in IMDM containing roughly 5% human AB serum, approximately 10 IU/ml IL-2 and gentamicin. On days 3 and 7, half of the culture medium was replaced with fresh IL-2-containing medium. Unless noted otherwise, every peptide stimulation condition was cultured in triplicate wells. PBMC were separated from whole blood using Ficoll-Paque Plus gradient centrifugation and were then either cryopreserved at -140C or used fresh. Overlapping peptide pools spanned the spike proteins of SARS-CoV-2 and the common cold coronaviruses HCoV-NL63, HCoV-OC43 and HCoV-229E. The QIAamp micro DNA kit was used to extract genomic DNA from the cultured CD4+ T cells.

Per the germline V gene, SGHRS is the CDR1 and YFSETQ is the CDR2. Relative to germline, V is 2 bases shorter and J is 2 bases shorter, with 7 bases between their ends. The CDR3 sequence holds 13 residues, the cysteine and phenylalanine included. Only the CDR3 part of the read is kept: 39 bases, read in frame from the first base. The library was made by the immunoSEQ multiplex PCR assay. DNA from the CD4+ T cells that had been cultured and isolated underwent TCR beta CDR3 sequencing. The authors' analysis ran thus. Non-productive TCR sequences were removed and reads were trimmed to the CDR3 region, keeping CDR3s of at least 7 amino acids. Antigen-specific clonotypes were identified with the MANAFEST web app by comparing expansion in peptide wells against reference cultures. To count as positive, a clone had to show expansion at FDR<0.05 compared with the reference and with all other wells, an odds ratio above 5, and a frequency above 0.1% in two replicate wells. A clonotype was defined as cross-reactive if the clonotype was significantly expanded both in SARS-CoV-2 spike wells and in at least one common cold coronavirus spike condition. CDR3 similarity was assessed by Levenshtein distance using the stringdist R package, and unrooted trees were constructed with ape in R 3.6.1. TCRdb retrieved this table from immuneACCESS and kept in-frame rearrangements only. Not all clones are present; in checked studies, unresolved V genes account for under half, and no reason is known for the remainder. The V and J calls and clone size come from that table; D and trimming were worked out from the DNA. This sample gives roughly 65,000 clones in total; roughly three quarters of them show up just once. Clones ranked in the top ten supply 2.8% of the sample.

As concerns this clone: There is no known antigen for this receptor. Base-call qualities are not available, and no considerably larger clone is one nucleotide away.

The source of this sequence is a human donor who received a COVID-19 vaccine. The rearranged chain carries TRBV5-1 and TRBJ2-5; no confident D gene assignment can be made. Here the sequenced sample was CD4+ T cells from PBMCs cultured with HCoV-NL63 spike peptides, taken before COVID-19 vaccination. What this sample's cell subset or site label stands for: HCoV-NL63 spike overlapping peptide pool stimulation. The CDR3 reads as follows: CASSFGGQETQYF. The DNA reads TGCGCCAGCAGCTTCGGCGGACAAGAGACCCAGTACTTC.